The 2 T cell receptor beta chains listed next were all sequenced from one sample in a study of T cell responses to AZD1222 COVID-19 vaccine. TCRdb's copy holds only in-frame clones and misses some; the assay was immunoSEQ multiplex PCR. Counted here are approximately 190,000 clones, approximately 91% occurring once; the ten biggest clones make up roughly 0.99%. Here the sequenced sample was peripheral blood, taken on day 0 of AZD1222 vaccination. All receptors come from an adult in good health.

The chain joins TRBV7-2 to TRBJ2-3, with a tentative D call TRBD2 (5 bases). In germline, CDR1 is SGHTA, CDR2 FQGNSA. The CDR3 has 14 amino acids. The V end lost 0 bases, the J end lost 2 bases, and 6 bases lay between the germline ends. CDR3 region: CASSLARDTDTQYF. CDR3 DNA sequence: TGTGCCAGCAGCTTAGCCCGGGACACAGATACGCAGTATTTT.

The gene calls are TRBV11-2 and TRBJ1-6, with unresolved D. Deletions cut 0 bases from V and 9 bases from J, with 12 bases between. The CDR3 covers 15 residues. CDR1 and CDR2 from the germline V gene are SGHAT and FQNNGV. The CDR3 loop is CASSLENWEGSPLHF. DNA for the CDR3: TGTGCCAGCAGCTTAGAGAACTGGGAGGGTTCACCCCTCCACTTT.